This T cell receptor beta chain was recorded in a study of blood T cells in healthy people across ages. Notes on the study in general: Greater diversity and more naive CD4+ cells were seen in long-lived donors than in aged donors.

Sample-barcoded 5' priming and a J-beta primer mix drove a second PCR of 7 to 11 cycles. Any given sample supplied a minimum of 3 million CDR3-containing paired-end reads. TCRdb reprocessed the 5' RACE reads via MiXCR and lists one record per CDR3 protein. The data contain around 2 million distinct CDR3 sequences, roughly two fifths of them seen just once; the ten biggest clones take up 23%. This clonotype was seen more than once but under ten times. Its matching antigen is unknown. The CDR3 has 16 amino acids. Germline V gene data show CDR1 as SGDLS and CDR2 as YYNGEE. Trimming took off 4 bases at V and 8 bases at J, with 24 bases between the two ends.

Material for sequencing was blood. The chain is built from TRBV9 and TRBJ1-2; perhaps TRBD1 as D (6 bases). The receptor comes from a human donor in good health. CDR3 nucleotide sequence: TGTGCCAGCAGCCCTAACAAAGGCAGGGGTGCTCAAGGCTACACCTTC. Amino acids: CASSPNKGRGAQGYTF.